The text below deals with one TCR beta chain. Its antigen remains unknown. The V segment lost 7 bases and the J segment 1 base; nucleotides outside the gene matches: 2. This CDR3 spans 12 amino acids. From germline, CDR1 is SQVTM and CDR2 ANQGSEA. PCR used 60 Vbeta primers and 13 Jbeta primers. Clones were read by immunoSEQ multiplex PCR, and TCRdb kept only the in-frame ones, dropping some. The top ten hold 7.8% of the sample, which has roughly 110,000 clones, roughly 72% seen once. The data originate from a study of cytomegalovirus exposure and HLA in healthy donors. Regarding the study as a whole: Accurate prediction of HLA-A and HLA-B alleles (for most subjects) was reportedly achieved from TCR beta sequences. A likely sequencing artifact accounted for one observed cluster of highly shared sequence variants.

Sequencing was carried out using PBMCs. The chain links TRBV29-1 to TRBJ2-5; 8 nucleotides match TRBD1. The TCR comes from a young man in good health and CMV-seronegative. CDR3 sequence reads: CSGGQGQETQYF. The CDR3 DNA reads as TGCAGCGGTGGACAGGGCCAAGAGACCCAGTACTTC.